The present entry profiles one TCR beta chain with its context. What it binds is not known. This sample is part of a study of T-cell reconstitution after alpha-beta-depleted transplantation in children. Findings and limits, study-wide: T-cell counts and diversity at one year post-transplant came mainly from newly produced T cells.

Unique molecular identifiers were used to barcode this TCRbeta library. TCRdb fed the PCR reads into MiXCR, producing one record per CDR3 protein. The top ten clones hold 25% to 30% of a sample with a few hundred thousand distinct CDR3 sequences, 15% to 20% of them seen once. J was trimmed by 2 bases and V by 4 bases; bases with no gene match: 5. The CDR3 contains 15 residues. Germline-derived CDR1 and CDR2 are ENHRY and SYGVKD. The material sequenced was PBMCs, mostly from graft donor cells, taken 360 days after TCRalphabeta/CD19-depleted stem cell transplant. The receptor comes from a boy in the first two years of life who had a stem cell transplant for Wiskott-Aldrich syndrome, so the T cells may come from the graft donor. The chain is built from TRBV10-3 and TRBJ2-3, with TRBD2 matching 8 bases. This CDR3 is CAISAPGLDTDTQYF. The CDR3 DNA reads TGTGCCATCAGTGCCCCGGGACTAGACACAGATACGCAGTATTTT.